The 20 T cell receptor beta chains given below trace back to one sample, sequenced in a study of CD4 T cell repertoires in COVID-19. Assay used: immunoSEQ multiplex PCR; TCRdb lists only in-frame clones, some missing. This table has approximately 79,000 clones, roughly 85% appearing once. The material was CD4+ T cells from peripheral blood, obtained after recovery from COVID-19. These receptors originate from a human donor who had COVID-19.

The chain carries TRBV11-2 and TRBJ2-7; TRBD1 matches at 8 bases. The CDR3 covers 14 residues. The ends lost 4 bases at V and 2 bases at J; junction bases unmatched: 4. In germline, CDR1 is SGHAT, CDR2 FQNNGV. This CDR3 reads CASSSTGVAYEQYF. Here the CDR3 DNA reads TGTGCCAGCAGCTCGACAGGGGTGGCCTACGAGCAGTACTTC.

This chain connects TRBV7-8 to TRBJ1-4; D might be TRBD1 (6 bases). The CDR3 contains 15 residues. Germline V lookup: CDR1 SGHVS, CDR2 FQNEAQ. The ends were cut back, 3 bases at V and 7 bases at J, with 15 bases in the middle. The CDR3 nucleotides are TGTGCCAGCAGCTTGGGGCCAGGGGTCAGTGAAAAACTGTTTTTT. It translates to CASSLGPGVSEKLFF.

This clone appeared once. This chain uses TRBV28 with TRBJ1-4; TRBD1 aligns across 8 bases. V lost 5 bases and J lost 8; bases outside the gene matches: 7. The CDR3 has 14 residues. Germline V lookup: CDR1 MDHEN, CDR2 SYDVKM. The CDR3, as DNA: TGTGCCAGCAGTCCGCGACAGGGGAGCGAAAAACTGTTTTTT. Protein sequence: CASSPRQGSEKLFF. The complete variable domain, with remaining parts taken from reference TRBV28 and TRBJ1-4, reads DVKVTQSSRYLVKRTGEKVFLECVQDMDHENMFWYRQDPGLGLRLIYFSYDVKMKEKGDIPEGYSVSREKKERFSLILESASTNQTSMYLCASSPRQGSEKLFFGSGTQLSVL.

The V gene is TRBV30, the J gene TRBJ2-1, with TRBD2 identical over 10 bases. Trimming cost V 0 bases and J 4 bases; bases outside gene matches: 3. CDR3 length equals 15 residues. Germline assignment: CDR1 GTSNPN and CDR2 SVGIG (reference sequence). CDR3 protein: CAWSVALAGYNEQFF. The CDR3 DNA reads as TGTGCCTGGAGTGTTGCACTAGCGGGATACAATGAGCAGTTCTTC.

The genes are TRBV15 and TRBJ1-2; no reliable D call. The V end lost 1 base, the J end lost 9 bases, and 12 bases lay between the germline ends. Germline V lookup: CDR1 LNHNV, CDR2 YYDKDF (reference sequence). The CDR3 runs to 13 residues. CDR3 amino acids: CATSRGGRLSYTF. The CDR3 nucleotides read TGTGCCACCAGCAGAGGAGGCAGGTTGAGCTACACCTTC.

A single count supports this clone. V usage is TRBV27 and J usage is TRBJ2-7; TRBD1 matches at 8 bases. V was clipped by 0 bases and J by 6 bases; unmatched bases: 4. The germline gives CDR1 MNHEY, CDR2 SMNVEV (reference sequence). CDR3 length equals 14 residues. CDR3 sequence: CASSLSRTGTEQYF. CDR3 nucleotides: TGTGCCAGCAGTTTATCGCGGACAGGGACCGAGCAGTACTTC.

CDR3 loop: CASSQGPGVYNEQFF. CDR3 in DNA: TGTGCCAGCAGCCAGGGCCCGGGGGTTTACAATGAGCAGTTCTTC. This chain connects TRBV4-2 to TRBJ2-1; tentative D call: TRBD2 (6 bases). This CDR3 has 15 amino acids. V was cut by 3 bases and J by 4 bases, with 13 bases left in between. CDR1 LGHNA and CDR2 YNFKEQ come from the germline V gene.

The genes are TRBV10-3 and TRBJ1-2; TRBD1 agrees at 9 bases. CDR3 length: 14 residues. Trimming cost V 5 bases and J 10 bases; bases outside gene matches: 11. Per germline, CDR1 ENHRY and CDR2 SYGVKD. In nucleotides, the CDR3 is TGTGCCATCAGTCCCGGGACAGGGATAGAGGACTACACCTTC. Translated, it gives CAISPGTGIEDYTF.

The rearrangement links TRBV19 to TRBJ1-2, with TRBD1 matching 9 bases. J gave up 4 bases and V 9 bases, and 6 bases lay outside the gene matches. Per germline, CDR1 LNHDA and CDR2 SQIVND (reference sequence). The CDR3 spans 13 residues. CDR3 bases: TGTGCCAGCCGCGACAGGGGGGGCTATGGCTACACCTTC. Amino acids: CASRDRGGYGYTF.

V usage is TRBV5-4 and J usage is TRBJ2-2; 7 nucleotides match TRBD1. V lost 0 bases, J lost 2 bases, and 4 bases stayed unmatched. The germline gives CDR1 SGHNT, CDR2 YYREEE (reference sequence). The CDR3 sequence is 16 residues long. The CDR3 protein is CASSLGQGVNTGELFF. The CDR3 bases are TGTGCCAGCAGCTTGGGCCAGGGGGTCAACACCGGGGAGCTGTTTTTT.

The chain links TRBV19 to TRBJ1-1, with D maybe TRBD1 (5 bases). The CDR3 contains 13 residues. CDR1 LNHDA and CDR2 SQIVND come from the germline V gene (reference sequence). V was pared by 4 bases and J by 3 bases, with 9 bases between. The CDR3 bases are TGTGCCAGTAGTAGTGCGGGGGACACTGAAGCTTTCTTT. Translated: CASSSAGDTEAFF.

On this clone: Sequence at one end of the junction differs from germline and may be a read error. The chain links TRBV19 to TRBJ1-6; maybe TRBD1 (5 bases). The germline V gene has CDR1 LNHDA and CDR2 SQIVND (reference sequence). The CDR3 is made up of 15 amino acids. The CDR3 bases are TGTGCCAGTAGTATAGGTGGAGGGGAGGGGTCACCCCCCCACTTT. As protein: CASSIGGGEGSPPHF.

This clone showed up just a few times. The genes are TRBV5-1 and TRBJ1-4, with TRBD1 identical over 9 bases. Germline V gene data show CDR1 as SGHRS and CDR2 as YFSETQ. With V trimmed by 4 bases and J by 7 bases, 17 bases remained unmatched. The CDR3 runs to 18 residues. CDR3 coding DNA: TGCGCCAGCAGCGCCCAGATTAACACAGGGGGCTTAGTTGAAAAACTGTTTTTT. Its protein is CASSAQINTGGLVEKLFF. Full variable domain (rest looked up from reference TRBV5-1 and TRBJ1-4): KAGVTQTPRYLIKTRGQQVTLSCSPISGHRSVSWYQQTPGQGLQFLFEYFSETQRNKGNFPGRFSGRQFSNSRSEMNVSTLELGDSALYLCASSAQINTGGLVEKLFFGSGTQLSVL.

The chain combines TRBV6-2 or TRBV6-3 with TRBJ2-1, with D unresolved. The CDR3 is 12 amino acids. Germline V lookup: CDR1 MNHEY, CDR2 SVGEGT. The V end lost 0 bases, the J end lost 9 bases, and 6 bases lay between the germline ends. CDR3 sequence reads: CASSYSISEQFF. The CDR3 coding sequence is TGTGCCAGCAGTTACTCGATCTCTGAGCAGTTCTTC.

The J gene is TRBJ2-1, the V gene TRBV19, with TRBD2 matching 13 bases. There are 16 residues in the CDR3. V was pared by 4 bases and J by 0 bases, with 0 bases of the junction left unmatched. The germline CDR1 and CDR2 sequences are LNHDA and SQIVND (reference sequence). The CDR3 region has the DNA TGTGCCAGTAGTAGGACTAGCGGGGGCTCCTACAATGAGCAGTTCTTC. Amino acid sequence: CASSRTSGGSYNEQFF. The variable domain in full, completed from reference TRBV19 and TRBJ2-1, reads DGGITQSPKYLFRKEGQNVTLSCEQNLNHDAMYWYRQDPGQGLRLIYYSQIVNDFQKGDIAEGYSVSREKKESFPLTVTSAQKNPTAFYLCASSRTSGGSYNEQFFGPGTRLTVL.

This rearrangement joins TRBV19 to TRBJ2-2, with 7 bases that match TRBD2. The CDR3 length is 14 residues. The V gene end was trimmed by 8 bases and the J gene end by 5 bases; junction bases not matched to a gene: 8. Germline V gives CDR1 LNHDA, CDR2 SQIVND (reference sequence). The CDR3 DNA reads TGTGCCAGTTCAGCGGGATTAGGGACCGGGGAGCTGTTTTTT. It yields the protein CASSAGLGTGELFF.

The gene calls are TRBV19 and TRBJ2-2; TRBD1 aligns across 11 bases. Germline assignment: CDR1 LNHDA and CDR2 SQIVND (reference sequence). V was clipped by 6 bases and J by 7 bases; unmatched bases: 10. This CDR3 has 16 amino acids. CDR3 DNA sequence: TGTGCCAGTAGGACCCGGGGACAGGGGGTAAACGGGGAGCTGTTTTTT. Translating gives CASRTRGQGVNGELFF.

This CDR3 reads CASSLQPSSTDTQYF. Here the CDR3 DNA reads TGCGCCAGCAGCTTACAGCCATCTAGCACAGATACGCAGTATTTT. This chain links TRBV5-1 with TRBJ2-3; no reliable D call. With 2 bases removed from V and 0 bases from J, the gap between germline ends came to 10 bases. There are 15 residues in the CDR3. The germline CDR1 and CDR2 sequences are SGHRS and YFSETQ. The complete variable domain, with remaining parts taken from reference TRBV5-1 and TRBJ2-3, reads KAGVTQTPRYLIKTRGQQVTLSCSPISGHRSVSWYQQTPGQGLQFLFEYFSETQRNKGNFPGRFSGRQFSNSRSEMNVSTLELGDSALYLCASSLQPSSTDTQYFGPGTRLTVL.

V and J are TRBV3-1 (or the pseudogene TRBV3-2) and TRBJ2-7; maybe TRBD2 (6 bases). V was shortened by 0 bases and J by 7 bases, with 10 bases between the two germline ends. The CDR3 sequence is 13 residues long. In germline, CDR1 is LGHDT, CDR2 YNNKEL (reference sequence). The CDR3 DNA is TGTGCCAGCAGCCAAGACGAGGAGGGAGAGCAGTACTTC. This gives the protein CASSQDEEGEQYF.

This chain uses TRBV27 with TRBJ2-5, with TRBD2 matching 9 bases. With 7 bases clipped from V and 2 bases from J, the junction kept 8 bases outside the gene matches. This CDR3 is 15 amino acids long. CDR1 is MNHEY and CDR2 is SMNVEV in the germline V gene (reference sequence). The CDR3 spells CASKTLAGPQETQYF. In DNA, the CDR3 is TGTGCCAGCAAGACCCTAGCGGGACCACAAGAGACCCAGTACTTC.